Sequencing of this T cell receptor beta chain was carried out in a study of PD-L1 blockade in urothelial cancer. Time point here: pretreatment peripheral blood. Synthetic analogs of TCR templates were spiked into every PCR. Clones were sequenced by immunoSEQ multiplex PCR, and TCRdb holds only the in-frame ones, with some missing. Here the sample spans some 90,000 clones, 89% being singletons. The CDR3 is made up of 11 amino acids. CDR1 and CDR2 from the germline V gene are SGHTS and YDEGEE. V gave up 0 bases and J gave up 14 bases, with 9 bases separating them. The chain has TRBV5-8 and TRBJ2-4, with a weak D call TRBD2 (5 bases). The sequence derives from a woman of 80 years or more with urothelial cancer. Material: PBMCs, obtained around atezolizumab (anti-PD-L1) treatment. CDR3 in amino acids: CASSLGTWEYF. In DNA form, the CDR3 reads TGTGCCAGCAGCTTGGGGACTTGGGAGTACTTC.